This entry concerns a single TCR beta chain. Germline CDR1 MNHEY, CDR2 SVGAGI. The CDR3 runs 15 residues. With 3 bases clipped from V and 4 bases from J, the junction kept 6 bases outside the gene matches. In the study's own analysis: The assay estimated nucleated cells by amplifying reference gene primers. Some clones are missing from TCRdb's copy, which holds only in-frame ones; the method was immunoSEQ multiplex PCR. The DNA gave D and trimming, while V, J and clone size come from that table. The table lists 220,000 or so clones, approximately 86% of them singletons. Followed longitudinally, the Seattle patients had been enrolled during active infection. This specimen comes from a study of blood T cell repertoires in COVID-19. The wider study: The study drew acute and convalescent COVID-19 samples from the United States, Italy and Spain. PBMCs, B-cell-depleted T cells, or T cells were the source of the cDNA or gDNA that made up the material.

Sequenced input: peripheral blood. The receptor comes from a woman aged 45-59 years with COVID-19, enrolled during active disease. The chain couples TRBV6-5 to TRBJ2-1; 7 bases agree with TRBD2. This chain's CDR3 is CASSYGLAEYNEQFF. The CDR3 nucleotides read TGTGCCAGCAGTTATGGTCTAGCGGAATACAATGAGCAGTTCTTC.